The clone carrying this T cell receptor beta chain came up once. Its antigen is unidentified. A read error may account for a junction end that differs from germline. Clones were sequenced by immunoSEQ multiplex PCR, and TCRdb holds only the in-frame ones, with some missing. The sample shows around 28,000 clones, almost 75% of them seen only once. The data derive from a study of early stage breast cancer tumors. About the study: ER+/PR+/HER2- status applied to about 75% of the 16 invasive breast tumors. Samples were sequenced at approximately 10-fold average coverage.

Whole-study findings and limits: Unsorted bulk genomic DNA sequencing lacked pairing and functional marker data.

The CDR3 contains 13 residues. Germline CDR1 SSHAT, CDR2 FNYEAQ (reference sequence). Material: breast tumor tissue. This sequence joins TRBV7-7 and TRBJ2-5, with a weak D call TRBD1 (5 bases). The source of this sequence is a person younger than 45 with breast cancer. The CDR3 here is CASSPGQGETQYF. In DNA form, the CDR3 reads TGTGCTAGCAGCCCTGGACAAGGGGAGACCCAGTACTTC.